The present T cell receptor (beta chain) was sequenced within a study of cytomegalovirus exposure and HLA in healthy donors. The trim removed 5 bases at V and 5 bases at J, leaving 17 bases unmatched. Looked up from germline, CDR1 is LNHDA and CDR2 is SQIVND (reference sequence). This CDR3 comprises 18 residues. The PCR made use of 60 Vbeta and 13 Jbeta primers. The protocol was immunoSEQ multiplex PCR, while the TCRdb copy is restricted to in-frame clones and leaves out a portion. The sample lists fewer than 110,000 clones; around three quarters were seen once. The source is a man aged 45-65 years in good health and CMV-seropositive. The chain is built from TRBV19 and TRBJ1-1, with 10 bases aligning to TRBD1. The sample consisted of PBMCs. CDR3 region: CASSSSGTGAAVVTEAFF. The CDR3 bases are TGTGCCAGTAGTTCTTCCGGGACAGGGGCCGCGGTCGTGACTGAAGCTTTCTTT.